The clone carrying this TCR beta chain has just one count. Its antigen is currently unknown. Sequencing used immunoSEQ multiplex PCR; TCRdb keeps in-frame clones, though not all of them. The sample lists about 98,000 clones, over 75% occurring once. The source of the sample is a study of cytomegalovirus exposure and HLA in healthy donors. Whole-study results and caveats: Cytomegalovirus-associated TCR beta chains were listed, numbering 164.

This CDR3 comprises 14 residues. V dropped 2 bases and J dropped 5; count of bases not matched to a gene: 3. Germline V gene sequence: CDR1 LGHNA, CDR2 YSLEER. The donors were part of the validation cohort of roughly 110 subjects. That cohort was separate from the first cohort, which comprised fewer than 800 subjects. J is TRBJ2-7 and V is TRBV4-3; 10 nucleotides align to TRBD2. The sequence derives from a man between 18 and 35 years old in good health and CMV-seropositive. Sequenced sample: PBMCs. Here the CDR3 reads CASSQRGLADEQYF. The DNA for the CDR3 is TGCGCCAGCAGCCAAAGAGGACTAGCGGACGAGCAGTACTTC.